This TCR beta chain was recovered during a study of blood T cells in healthy people across ages. A second PCR, run for 7 to 11 cycles, used a sample-barcoded 5' primer plus a J-beta primer mix. TCRdb reprocessed the 5' RACE reads via MiXCR and lists one record per CDR3 protein. The sample includes around 1.7 million distinct CDR3 sequences, roughly 28% of them seen just once. Ten or more counts support this clonotype. V was cut by 5 bases and J by 0 bases, with 16 bases left in between. Germline loops: CDR1 KGHDR, CDR2 SFDVKD. The CDR3 is made up of 17 amino acids. Sample: blood. The sequence derives from a woman aged 30 to 39 in good health. The rearrangement links TRBV24-1 to TRBJ1-5; a weak D match, TRBD1 (5 bases). In nucleotides, the CDR3 is TGTGCCACCAGTGCAACAGGCGGGGCTTATAGCAATCAGCCCCAGCATTTT. Amino acid sequence: CATSATGGAYSNQPQHF.